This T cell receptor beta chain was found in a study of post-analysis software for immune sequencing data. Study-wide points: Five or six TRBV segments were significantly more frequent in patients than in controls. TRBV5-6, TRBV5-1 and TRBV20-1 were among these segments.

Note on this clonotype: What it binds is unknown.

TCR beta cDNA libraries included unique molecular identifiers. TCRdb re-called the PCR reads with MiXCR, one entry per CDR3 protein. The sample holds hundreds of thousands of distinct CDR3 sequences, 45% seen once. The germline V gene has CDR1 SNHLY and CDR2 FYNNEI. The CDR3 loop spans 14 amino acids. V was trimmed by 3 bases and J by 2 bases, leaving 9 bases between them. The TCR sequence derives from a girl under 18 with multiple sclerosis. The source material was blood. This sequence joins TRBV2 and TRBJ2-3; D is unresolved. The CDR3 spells CASSEVILTDTQYF. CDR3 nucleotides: TGTGCCAGCAGTGAGGTTATCCTCACAGATACGCAGTATTTT.